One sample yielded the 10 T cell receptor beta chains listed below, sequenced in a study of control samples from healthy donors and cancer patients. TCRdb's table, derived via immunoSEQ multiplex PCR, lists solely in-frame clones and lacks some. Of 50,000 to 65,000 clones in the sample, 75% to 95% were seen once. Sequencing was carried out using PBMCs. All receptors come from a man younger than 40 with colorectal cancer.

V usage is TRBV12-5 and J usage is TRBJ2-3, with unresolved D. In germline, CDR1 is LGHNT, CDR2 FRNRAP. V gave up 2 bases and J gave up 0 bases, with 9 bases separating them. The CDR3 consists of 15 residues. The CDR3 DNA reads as TGTGCTAGTGGTTTGTTTACGACTAGCACAGATACGCAGTATTTT. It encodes CASGLFTTSTDTQYF.

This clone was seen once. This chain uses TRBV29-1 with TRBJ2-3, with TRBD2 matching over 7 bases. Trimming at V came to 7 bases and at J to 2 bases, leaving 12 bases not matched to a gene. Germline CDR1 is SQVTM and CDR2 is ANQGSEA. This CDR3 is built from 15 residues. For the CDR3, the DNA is TGCAGCGCCCAAGTCGGGGGGTCCTACACAGATACGCAGTATTTT. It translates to CSAQVGGSYTDTQYF.

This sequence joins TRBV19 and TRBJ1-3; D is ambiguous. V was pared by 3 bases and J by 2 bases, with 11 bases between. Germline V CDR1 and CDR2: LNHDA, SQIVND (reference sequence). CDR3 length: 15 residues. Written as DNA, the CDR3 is TGTGCCAGTAGTATCTCCGCGGCCCCTGGAAACACCATATATTTT. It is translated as CASSISAAPGNTIYF.

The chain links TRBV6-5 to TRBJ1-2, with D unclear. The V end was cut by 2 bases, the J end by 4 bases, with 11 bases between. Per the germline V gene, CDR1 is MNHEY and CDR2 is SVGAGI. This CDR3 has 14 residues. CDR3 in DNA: TGTGCCAGCAGTTACGATGGGTCTTCCTATGGCTACACCTTC. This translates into CASSYDGSSYGYTF.

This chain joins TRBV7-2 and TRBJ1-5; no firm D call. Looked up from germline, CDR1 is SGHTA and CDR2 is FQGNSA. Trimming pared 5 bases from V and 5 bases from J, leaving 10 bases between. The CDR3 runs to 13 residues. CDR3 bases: TGTGCCAGCAGCCCCACGGCAGATCAGCCCCAGCATTTT. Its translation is CASSPTADQPQHF.

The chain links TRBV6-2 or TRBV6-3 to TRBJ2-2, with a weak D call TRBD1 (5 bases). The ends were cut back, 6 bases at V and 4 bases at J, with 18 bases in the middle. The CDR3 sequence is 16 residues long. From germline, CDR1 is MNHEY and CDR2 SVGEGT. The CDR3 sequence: CASSFLTDMRTGELFF. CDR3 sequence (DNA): TGTGCCAGCAGCTTTCTAACGGACATGCGCACCGGGGAGCTGTTTTTT.

CDR3: CASRRTGAVEQYF. The CDR3 nucleotides read TGTGCCAGCAGACGGACAGGGGCCGTCGAGCAGTACTTC. The chain recombines TRBV14 with TRBJ2-7, with 9 nucleotides matching TRBD1. V shed 6 bases and J 6 bases; nucleotides not matched to a gene: 6. Germline lookup yields CDR1 SGHDN and CDR2 FVKESK. CDR3 length equals 13 residues.

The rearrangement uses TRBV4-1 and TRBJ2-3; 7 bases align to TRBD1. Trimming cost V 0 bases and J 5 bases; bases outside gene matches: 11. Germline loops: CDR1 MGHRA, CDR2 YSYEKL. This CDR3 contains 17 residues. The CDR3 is CASSQDVGQLLGDTQYF. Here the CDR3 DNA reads TGCGCCAGCAGCCAAGATGTGGGACAGCTACTCGGAGATACGCAGTATTTT.

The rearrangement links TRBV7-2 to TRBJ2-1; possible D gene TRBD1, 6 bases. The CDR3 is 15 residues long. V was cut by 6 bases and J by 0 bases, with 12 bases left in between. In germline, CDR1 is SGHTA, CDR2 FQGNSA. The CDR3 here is CASRKTGPSYNEQFF. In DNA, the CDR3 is TGTGCCAGCAGGAAAACAGGGCCCTCCTACAATGAGCAGTTCTTC.

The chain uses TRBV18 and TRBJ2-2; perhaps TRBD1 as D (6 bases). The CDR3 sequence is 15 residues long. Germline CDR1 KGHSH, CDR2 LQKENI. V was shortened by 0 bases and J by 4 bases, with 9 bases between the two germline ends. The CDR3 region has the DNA TGTGCCAGCTCACCACCCGGGACACCCACCGGGGAGCTGTTTTTT. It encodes CASSPPGTPTGELFF.